This T cell receptor beta chain was sequenced for a study of graft-versus-host responses after intestinal transplantation. Study-wide context: Anti-thymocyte globulin was used for induction in all recipients, who then took tacrolimus and steroids for approximately 3 years.

The V gene's germline CDR1 is GTSNPN and CDR2 SVGIG (reference sequence). CDR3 length equals 18 residues. Germline trimming cut 3 bases from V and 0 bases from J; bases unmatched to any gene: 14. With regard to this clone: Its antigen is currently unknown.

Clones were sequenced by immunoSEQ multiplex PCR, and TCRdb holds only the in-frame ones, with some missing. The sample shows more than 100,000 clones, 90% to 95% of them seen only once. V and J are TRBV30 and TRBJ1-1; the match to TRBD1 covers 9 bases. This TCR came from a human donor who received an intestinal transplant. The specimen was unstimulated CD4+ T cells sorted from spleen or lymph node cells, collected before intestinal transplant. The CDR3 is CAWRDTPRTGAMNTEAFF. In nucleotides, the CDR3 is TGTGCCTGGAGAGACACACCTCGGACAGGGGCTATGAACACTGAAGCTTTCTTT.